The subject of this entry is one T cell receptor (beta chain). Its antigen is still unknown. The assay was carried out at the deep level. Sequencing used immunoSEQ multiplex PCR; TCRdb keeps in-frame clones, though not all of them. In the table there are 2 million to 3 million clones, roughly 93% of which are singletons. These data belong to a study of shared clonotypes between healthy human individuals. Whole-study findings and limits: Clonotypes not shared had lower generation probabilities than those common to all four donors.

Germline values: CDR1 SGHAT, CDR2 FQNNGV. The CDR3 runs to 15 residues. V was trimmed by 4 bases and J by 3 bases, leaving 15 bases between them. Donors were healthy HIV-negative adults without recently reported acute infections or vaccinations. Investigators divided CD4+ cells into CD45RA+ naive and CD45RA-negative memory subsets. The chain recombines TRBV11-2 with TRBJ2-5; D not resolved. This clonotype was obtained from a man younger than 35 in good health. Some clones in this sample may be carry-over from other donors' samples. The sequencing sample was made of naive CD4+ T cells from PBMCs. The sample's subset: CD45RA+ positively selected. CDR3 in amino acids: CASSSFLGMEETQYF. As DNA, the CDR3 is TGTGCCAGCAGCTCTTTCCTTGGGATGGAAGAGACCCAGTACTTC.